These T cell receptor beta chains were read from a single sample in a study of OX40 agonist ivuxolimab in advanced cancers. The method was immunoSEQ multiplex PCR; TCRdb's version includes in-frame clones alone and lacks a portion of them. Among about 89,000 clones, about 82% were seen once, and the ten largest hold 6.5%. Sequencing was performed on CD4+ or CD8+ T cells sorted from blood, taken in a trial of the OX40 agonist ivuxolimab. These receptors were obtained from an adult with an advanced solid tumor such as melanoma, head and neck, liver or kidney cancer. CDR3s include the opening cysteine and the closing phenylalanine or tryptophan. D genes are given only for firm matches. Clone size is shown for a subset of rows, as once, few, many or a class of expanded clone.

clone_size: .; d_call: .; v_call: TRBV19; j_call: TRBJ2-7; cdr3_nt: TGTGCCAGTAGTATAGGTGACTACTACTCCTACGAGCAGTACTTC; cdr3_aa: CASSIGDYYSYEQYF
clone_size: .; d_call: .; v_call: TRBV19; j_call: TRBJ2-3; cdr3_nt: TGTGCCAGTAGCCTCCGAAGTATGCATACGCAGTATTTT; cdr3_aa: CASSLRSMHTQYF
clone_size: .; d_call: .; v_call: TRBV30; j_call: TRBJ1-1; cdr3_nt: TGTGCCTGGAGTGTATGGGGCACCCTTCGGACTGAAGCTTTCTTT; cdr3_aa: CAWSVWGTLRTEAFF
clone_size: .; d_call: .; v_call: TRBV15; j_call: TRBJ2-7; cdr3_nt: TGTGCCACCAGCCGTTCAGGTCAAGGGTTCCCTCGGGAGCAGTACTTC; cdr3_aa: CATSRSGQGFPREQYF
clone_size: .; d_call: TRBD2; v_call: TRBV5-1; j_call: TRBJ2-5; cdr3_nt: TGCGCCAGCAAATCTACTAGCGGGGGGGCTATAGAGACCCAGTACTTC; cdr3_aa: CASKSTSGGAIETQYF
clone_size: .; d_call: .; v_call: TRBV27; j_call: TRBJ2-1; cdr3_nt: TGTGCCAGTTATGAAAGCTCCTACAATGAGCAGTTCTTC; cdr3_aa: CASYESSYNEQFF
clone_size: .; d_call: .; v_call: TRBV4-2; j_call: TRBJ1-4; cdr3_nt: TGTGCCAGCAGCCAAGATCAGAATTTCCGGGGAAATGAAAAACTGTTTTTT; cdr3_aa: CASSQDQNFRGNEKLFF
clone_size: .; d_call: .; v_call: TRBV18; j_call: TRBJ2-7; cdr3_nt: TGTGCCAGCTCACCACCGCTGGGGAGCTCCTACGAGCAGTACTTC; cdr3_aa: CASSPPLGSSYEQYF
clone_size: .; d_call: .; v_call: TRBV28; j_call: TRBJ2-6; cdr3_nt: TGTGCCAGCAGTTTCCTTTACTCGGCGGGGGCCAACGTCCTGACTTTC; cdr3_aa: CASSFLYSAGANVLTF
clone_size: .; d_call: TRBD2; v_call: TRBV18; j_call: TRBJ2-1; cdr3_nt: TGTGCCAGCTCCGGGACTAGCCGGACCAATGAGCAGTTCTTC; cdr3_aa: CASSGTSRTNEQFF
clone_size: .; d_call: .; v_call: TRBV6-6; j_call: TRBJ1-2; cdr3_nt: TGTGCCAGCAGTTACTCGGGTCCGGACAGAGGTGGCTACACCTTC; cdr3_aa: CASSYSGPDRGGYTF
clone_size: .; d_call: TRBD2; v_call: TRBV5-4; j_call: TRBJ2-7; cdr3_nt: TGTGCCAGCAGCACAGCGGGGTCCTACGAGCAGTACTTC; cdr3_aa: CASSTAGSYEQYF
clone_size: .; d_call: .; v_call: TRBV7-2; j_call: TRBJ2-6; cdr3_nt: TGTGCCAGCAGCCGGGACGGATGGGGGACTGGGGCCAACGTCCTGACTTTC; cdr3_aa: CASSRDGWGTGANVLTF
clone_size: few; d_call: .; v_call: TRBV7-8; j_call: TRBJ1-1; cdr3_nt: TGTGCCAGCAGTCCCGCCACGGGCAGTGAAGCTTTCTTT; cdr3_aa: CASSPATGSEAFF
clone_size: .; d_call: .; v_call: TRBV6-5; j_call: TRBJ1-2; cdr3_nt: TGTGCCAGCAGTTACACAGGCAGTGGTAGCTATGGCTACACCTTC; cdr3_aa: CASSYTGSGSYGYTF
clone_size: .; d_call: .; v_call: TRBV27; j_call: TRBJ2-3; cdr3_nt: TGTGCCAGCAGGAACTACAACACAGATACGCAGTATTTT; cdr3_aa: CASRNYNTDTQYF
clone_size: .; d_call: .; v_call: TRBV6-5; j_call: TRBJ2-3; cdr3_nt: TGTGCCAGCAGTTACTCAGGGTTTGAGACAGATACGCAGTATTTT; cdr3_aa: CASSYSGFETDTQYF
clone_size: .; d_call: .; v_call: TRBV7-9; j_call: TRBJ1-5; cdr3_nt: TGTGCCAGCAGCTATCCGGGAGCTGGCAATCAGCCCCAGCATTTT; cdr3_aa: CASSYPGAGNQPQHF
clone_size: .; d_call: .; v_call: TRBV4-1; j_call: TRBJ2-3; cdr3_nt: TGCGCCAGCAGCCAAGAATCCTACACAGATACGCAGTATTTT; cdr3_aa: CASSQESYTDTQYF
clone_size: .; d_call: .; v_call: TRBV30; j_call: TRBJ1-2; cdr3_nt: TGTGCCTGGAGTGTCTCGGGTACATCTGGCTACACCTTC; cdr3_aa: CAWSVSGTSGYTF
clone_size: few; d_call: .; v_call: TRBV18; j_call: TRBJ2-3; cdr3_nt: TGTGCCAGCTCACCCACAGATACGCAGTATTTT; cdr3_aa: CASSPTDTQYF
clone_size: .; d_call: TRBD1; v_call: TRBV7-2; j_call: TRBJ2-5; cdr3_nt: TGTGCCAGCAGCTTAGTGCGGACAGGCTTACAAGAGACCCAGTACTTC; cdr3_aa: CASSLVRTGLQETQYF
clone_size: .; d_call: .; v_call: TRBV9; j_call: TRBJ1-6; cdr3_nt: TGTGCCAGCAGCGTAGGACCCAAGGGGTCCTATAATTCACCCCTCCACTTT; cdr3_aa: CASSVGPKGSYNSPLHF
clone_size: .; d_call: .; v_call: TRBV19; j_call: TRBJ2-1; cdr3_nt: TGTGCCAGTAGTACCCTTGACGGGAGCTCCTACAATGAGCAGTTCTTC; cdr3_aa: CASSTLDGSSYNEQFF
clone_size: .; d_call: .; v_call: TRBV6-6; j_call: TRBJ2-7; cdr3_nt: TGTGCCAGCAGTTCTGAGACAGCCGAGCAGTACTTC; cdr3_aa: CASSSETAEQYF
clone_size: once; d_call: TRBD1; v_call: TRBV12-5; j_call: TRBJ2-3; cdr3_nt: TGTGCTAGTGGTTTGAGTCCTTGGCAGGGGGAGCCAGATACGCAGTATTTT; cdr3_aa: CASGLSPWQGEPDTQYF
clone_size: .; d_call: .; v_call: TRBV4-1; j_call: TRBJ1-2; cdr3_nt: TGCGCCAGCAGCCAAGGGACGGAAGTTTATGGCTACACCTTC; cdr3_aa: CASSQGTEVYGYTF
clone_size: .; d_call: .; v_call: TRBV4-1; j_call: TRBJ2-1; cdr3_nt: TGCGCCAGCAGCCAAGAGACCAATGAGCAGTTCTTC; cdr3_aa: CASSQETNEQFF
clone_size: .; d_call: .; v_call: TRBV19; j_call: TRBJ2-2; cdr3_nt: TGTGCCAGTAACGACAGGGCGGGGACCGGGGAGCTGTTTTTT; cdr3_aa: CASNDRAGTGELFF
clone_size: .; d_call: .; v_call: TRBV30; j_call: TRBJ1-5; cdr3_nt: TGTGCCTGGAGCGCGGCAGGCCTGGGCAATCAGCCCCAGCATTTT; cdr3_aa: CAWSAAGLGNQPQHF
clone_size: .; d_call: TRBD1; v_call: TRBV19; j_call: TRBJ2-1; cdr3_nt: TGTGCCAGTAGTACAGACAGGGCTTTAAGCAATGAGCAGTTCTTC; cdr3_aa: CASSTDRALSNEQFF
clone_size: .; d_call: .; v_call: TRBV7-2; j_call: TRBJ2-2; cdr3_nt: TGTGCCAGCAGCTTAGCCCTTACTAGTCGGGACACCGGGGAGCTGTTTTTT; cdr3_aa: CASSLALTSRDTGELFF
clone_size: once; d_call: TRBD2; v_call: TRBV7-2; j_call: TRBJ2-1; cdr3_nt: TGTGCCAGCAGCTTAAGTCTAGCGGGCGATGAGCAGTTCTTC; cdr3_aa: CASSLSLAGDEQFF
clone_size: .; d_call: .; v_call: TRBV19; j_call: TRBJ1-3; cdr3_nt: TGTGCCAGTAGCACCACCGGGACCTCTGGAAACACCATATATTTT; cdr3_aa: CASSTTGTSGNTIYF
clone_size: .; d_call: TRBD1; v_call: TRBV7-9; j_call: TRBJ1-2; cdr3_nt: TGTGCCAGCAGCCCTACAGGGGGGTGGGACTATGGCTACACCTTC; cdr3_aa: CASSPTGGWDYGYTF
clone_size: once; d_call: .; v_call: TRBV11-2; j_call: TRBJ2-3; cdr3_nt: TGTGCCAGCAGCTTAGGCCAAGATACGCAGTATTTT; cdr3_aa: CASSLGQDTQYF
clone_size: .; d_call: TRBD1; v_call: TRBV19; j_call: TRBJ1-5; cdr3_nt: TGTGCCAGTAGTAGATGGGAAGGGGGCCAGAGCAATCAGCCCCAGCATTTT; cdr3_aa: CASSRWEGGQSNQPQHF
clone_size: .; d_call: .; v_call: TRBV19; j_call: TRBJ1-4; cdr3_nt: TGTGCCAGTAGTAGGGGGCCCCGGGACATTAATGAAAAACTGTTTTTT; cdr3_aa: CASSRGPRDINEKLFF
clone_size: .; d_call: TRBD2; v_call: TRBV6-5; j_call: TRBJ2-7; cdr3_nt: TGTGCCAGCAGTTACGGTTGGCTAGCGGGCCAGCAGTACTTC; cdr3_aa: CASSYGWLAGQQYF
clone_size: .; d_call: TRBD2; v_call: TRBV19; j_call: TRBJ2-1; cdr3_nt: TGTGCCAGTAGTTCAGGTGGGACTAGCGGGAGACGGGAGCAGTTCTTC; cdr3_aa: CASSSGGTSGRREQFF
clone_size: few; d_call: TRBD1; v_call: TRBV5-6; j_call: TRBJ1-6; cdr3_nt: TGTGCCAGCAGCGCAAAGGACAGGGAAGGTTCACCCCTCCACTTT; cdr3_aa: CASSAKDREGSPLHF
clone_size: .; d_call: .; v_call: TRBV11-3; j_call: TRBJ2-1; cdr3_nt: TGTGCCAGCAGCTTATGGGGGAGCTCCTACAATGAGCAGTTCTTC; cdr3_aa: CASSLWGSSYNEQFF
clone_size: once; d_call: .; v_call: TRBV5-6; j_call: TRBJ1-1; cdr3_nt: TGTGCCAGCAGCTCCGGACGGCGAATTACTGAAGCTTTCTTT; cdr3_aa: CASSSGRRITEAFF
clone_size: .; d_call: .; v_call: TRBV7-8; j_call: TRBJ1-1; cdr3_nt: TGTGCCAGCAGCTTACTTTCGGGGACTGAAGCTTTCTTT; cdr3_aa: CASSLLSGTEAFF
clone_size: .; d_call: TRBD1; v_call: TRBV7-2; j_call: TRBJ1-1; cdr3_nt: TGTGCCAGCAGCTTAAAGGCAGGGACAGATCAGAACACTGAAGCTTTCTTT; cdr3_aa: CASSLKAGTDQNTEAFF
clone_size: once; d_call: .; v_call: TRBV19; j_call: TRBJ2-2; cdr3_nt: TGTGCCAGTACCCCGAACTACGGGGAGCTGTTTTTT; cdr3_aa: CASTPNYGELFF
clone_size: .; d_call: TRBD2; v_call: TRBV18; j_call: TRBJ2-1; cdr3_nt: TGTGCCAGCTCACCAAGACTAGCACGGTCCTACAATGAGCAGTTCTTC; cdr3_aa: CASSPRLARSYNEQFF
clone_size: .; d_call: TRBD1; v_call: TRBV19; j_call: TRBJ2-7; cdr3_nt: TGTGCCAGTAGTATGCCCAGGGGGCGTTATCTAGGAGAGCAGTACTTC; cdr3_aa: CASSMPRGRYLGEQYF
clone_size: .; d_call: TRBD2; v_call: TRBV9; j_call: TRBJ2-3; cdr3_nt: TGTGCCAGCAGCGTAGCCGAGGGGACTAACACAGATACGCAGTATTTT; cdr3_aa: CASSVAEGTNTDTQYF
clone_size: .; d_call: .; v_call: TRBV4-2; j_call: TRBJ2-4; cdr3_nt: TGTGCCAGCAGCCCCCTTGGGGCAGGCAAAAACATTCAGTACTTC; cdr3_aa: CASSPLGAGKNIQYF
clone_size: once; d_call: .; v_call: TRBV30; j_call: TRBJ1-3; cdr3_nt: TGTGCCTGGAGTGGGACAGCCCCTGGAAACACCATATATTTT; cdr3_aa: CAWSGTAPGNTIYF
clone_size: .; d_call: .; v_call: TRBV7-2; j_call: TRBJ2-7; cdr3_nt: TGTGCCAGCAGCTACGCCGCCGGACAGTACGAGCAGTACTTC; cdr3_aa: CASSYAAGQYEQYF
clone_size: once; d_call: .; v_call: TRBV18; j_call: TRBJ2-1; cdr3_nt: TGTGCCAGCTCACCACCGAGGACTACCTTGGACAATGAGCAGTTCTTC; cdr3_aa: CASSPPRTTLDNEQFF
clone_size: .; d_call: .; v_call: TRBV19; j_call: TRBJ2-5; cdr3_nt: TGTGCCAGTAGTATAGGCGACTTACTGGGGCAAGAGACCCAGTACTTC; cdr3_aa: CASSIGDLLGQETQYF
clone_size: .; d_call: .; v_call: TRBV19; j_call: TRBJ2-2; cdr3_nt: TGTGCCAGTAGTATAACGGGGGCTAGGGCCGGGGAGCTGTTTTTT; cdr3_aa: CASSITGARAGELFF
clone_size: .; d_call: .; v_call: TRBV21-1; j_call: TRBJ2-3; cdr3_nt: TGTGCCAGCAGCGGACGGACTAGCGGGAGGGGCACAGATACGCAGTATTTT; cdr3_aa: CASSGRTSGRGTDTQYF
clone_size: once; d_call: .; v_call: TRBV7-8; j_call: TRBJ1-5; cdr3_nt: TGTGCCAGCAGCTTAAGGTTGAGTAATCAGCCCCAGCATTTT; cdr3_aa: CASSLRLSNQPQHF